This is a list of T cell receptor beta chains from one sample in a study of Graves' ophthalmopathy and Graves' hyperthyroidism. TCRdb re-derived calls from the multiplex PCR reads in MiXCR, one entry per CDR3 protein. This table holds over 450,000 distinct CDR3 sequences, around an eighth found once. Source material: blood. The receptor set was obtained from a woman in her thirties with Graves' ophthalmopathy. CDR3s include the opening cysteine and the closing phenylalanine or tryptophan. A D gene is named only where the DNA matches it firmly. Some rows mark clone size as missing; the rest say once, few, many or name a class of expanded clone.

j_call clone_size d_call v_call cdr3_aa cdr3_nt
TRBJ2-5 - - TRBV6-5 CASSYSTSAETQYF TGTGCCAGCAGTTACTCCACGAGCGCAGAGACCCAGTACTTC
TRBJ2-7 many TRBD1 TRBV6-1 CASSPGTGPTYEQYF TGTGCCAGCAGCCCCGGGACAGGCCCGACCTACGAGCAGTACTTC
TRBJ2-5 many TRBD1 TRBV24-1 CATSDDRGSSQETQYF TGTGCCACCAGTGATGACAGGGGGTCCTCCCAAGAGACCCAGTACTTC
TRBJ1-2 few TRBD1 TRBV7-9 CASSRTGLHGYTF TGTGCCAGCAGCCGGACAGGGTTACATGGCTACACCTTC
TRBJ2-2 many TRBD1 TRBV24-1 CATSAGTGNTGELFF TGTGCCACCAGTGCCGGGACAGGGAACACCGGGGAGCTGTTTTTT
TRBJ1-2 many TRBD1 TRBV29-1 CSVDRTGSWGYTF TGCAGCGTTGATCGGACAGGGAGTTGGGGCTACACCTTC
TRBJ2-3 few TRBD1 TRBV2 CASIFGQGGTDTQYF TGTGCCAGCATCTTCGGACAGGGGGGCACAGATACGCAGTATTTT
TRBJ2-2 - - TRBV30 CAWSTQGNTGELFF TGTGCCTGGAGTACTCAGGGCAACACCGGGGAGCTGTTTTTT
TRBJ2-7 many - TRBV6-5 CAATFGVKLREGYEQYF TGTGCCGCCACTTTCGGAGTAAAGTTGCGGGAAGGCTACGAGCAGTACTTC
TRBJ2-7 - TRBD2 TRBV11-2 CASSLGLGGAYEQYF TGTGCCAGCAGCTTAGGGTTGGGGGGGGCCTACGAGCAGTACTTC
TRBJ1-1 many - TRBV6-2/TRBV6-3 CASSPRGEARNTEAFF TGTGCCAGCAGCCCAAGAGGGGAAGCGAGAAACACTGAAGCTTTCTTT
TRBJ1-5 few - TRBV29-1 CSVHTGTENQPQHF TGCAGCGTCCACACCGGGACCGAAAATCAGCCCCAGCATTTT
TRBJ1-1 many - TRBV12-3/TRBV12-4 CASARRRNTEAFF TGTGCCAGCGCGAGACGTAGGAACACTGAAGCTTTCTTT
TRBJ1-6 many - TRBV12-3/TRBV12-4 CASSPWDRKPSSYNSPLHF TGTGCCAGCAGCCCTTGGGACCGTAAACCTAGCTCCTATAATTCACCCCTCCACTTT
TRBJ2-7 many - TRBV6-5 CASSYRAPYEQYF TGTGCCAGCAGTTACAGGGCCCCCTACGAGCAGTACTTC
TRBJ2-7 few TRBD1 TRBV30 CAWSPGQGARREQYF TGTGCCTGGAGTCCGGGACAGGGGGCGCGGAGGGAGCAGTACTTC
TRBJ2-7 many TRBD2 TRBV2 CASSSTSGYGSYEQYF TGTGCCAGCAGCTCGACTAGCGGTTACGGATCCTACGAGCAGTACTTC
TRBJ2-5 many - TRBV5-1 CASSVRASETQYF TGCGCCAGCAGCGTCCGGGCGTCAGAGACCCAGTACTTC
TRBJ2-5 few - TRBV30 CAWSVGGAGETQYF TGTGCCTGGAGTGTAGGCGGGGCTGGAGAGACCCAGTACTTC
TRBJ2-7 many TRBD1 TRBV19 CASSSVTGGQQYF TGTGCCAGTAGTAGTGTTACAGGGGGCCAGCAGTACTTC
TRBJ1-5 many - TRBV12-3/TRBV12-4 CASSLKAEGQPQHF TGTGCCAGCAGTTTAAAGGCGGAGGGGCAGCCCCAGCATTTT
TRBJ2-2 many - TRBV5-1 CASSLDLPYTGELFF TGCGCCAGCAGCTTGGATCTACCCTACACCGGGGAGCTGTTTTTT
TRBJ2-4 few - TRBV6-4 CASSPGGTLAKNIQYF TGTGCCAGCAGTCCCGGTGGGACTCTAGCCAAAAACATTCAGTACTTC
TRBJ1-1 many - TRBV30 CAWTFFTARGTEAFF TGTGCCTGGACTTTTTTTACCGCGAGAGGCACTGAAGCTTTCTTT
TRBJ1-2 many TRBD1 TRBV14 CASSPGQPLGGYTF TGTGCCAGCAGCCCGGGACAGCCATTGGGTGGCTACACCTTC
TRBJ2-6 few - TRBV5-1 CASSLAGSSGANVLTF TGCGCCAGCAGCTTGGCCGGGAGCTCTGGGGCCAACGTCCTGACTTTC
TRBJ1-1 many - TRBV13 CASSPPPENTEAFF TGTGCCAGCAGCCCCCCCCCAGAGAACACTGAAGCTTTCTTT
TRBJ2-7 many - TRBV6-5 CASSYEGEQYF TGTGCCAGCAGTTACGAAGGGGAGCAGTACTTC